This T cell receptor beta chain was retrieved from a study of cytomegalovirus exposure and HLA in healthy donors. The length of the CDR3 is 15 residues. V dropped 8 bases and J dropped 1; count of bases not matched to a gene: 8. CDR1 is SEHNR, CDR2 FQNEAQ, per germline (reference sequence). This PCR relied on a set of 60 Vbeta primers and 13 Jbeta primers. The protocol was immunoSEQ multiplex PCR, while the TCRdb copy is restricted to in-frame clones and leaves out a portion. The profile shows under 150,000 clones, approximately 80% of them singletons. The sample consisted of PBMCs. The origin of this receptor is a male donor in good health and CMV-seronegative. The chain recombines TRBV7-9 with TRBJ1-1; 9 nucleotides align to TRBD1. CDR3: CASSIPGQGNTEAFF. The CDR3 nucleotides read TGTGCCAGCTCAATTCCGGGACAGGGGAACACTGAAGCTTTCTTT.